A single sample is the source of the 5 T cell receptor beta chains below, sequenced in a study of cytomegalovirus exposure and HLA in healthy donors. PCR used 60 Vbeta primers and 13 Jbeta primers. Here immunoSEQ multiplex PCR was the method, and the copy in TCRdb shows in-frame clones only, minus some. This table holds approximately 100,000 clones, around 70% found once. Sample: PBMCs. The receptors were sampled from a boy aged 10-17 years in good health and CMV-seronegative.

The chain employs TRBV7-2 and TRBJ2-5; 9 bases line up with TRBD2. The CDR3 runs 17 residues. Germline CDR1 is SGHTA and CDR2 is FQGNSA. The trim removed 2 bases at V and 1 base at J, leaving 8 bases unmatched. The CDR3 loop reads CASSLILAGLTQETQYF. DNA of the CDR3: TGTGCCAGCAGCTTAATCCTAGCGGGACTAACCCAAGAGACCCAGTACTTC.

The V and J genes are TRBV28 and TRBJ1-5, with D possibly TRBD1 on 6 matching bases. The V end was cut by 3 bases, the J end by 5 bases, with 17 bases between. Germline V lookup: CDR1 MDHEN, CDR2 SYDVKM. The CDR3 is 16 amino acids. CDR3: CASSFWGQPTHQPQHF. The CDR3 coding sequence is TGTGCCAGCAGTTTCTGGGGACAACCTACCCATCAGCCCCAGCATTTT.

As to this clone: Other DNA sequences of this sample code for an identical CDR3. V gene TRBV30 combines with J gene TRBJ1-3; a weak D match, TRBD1 (6 bases). Germline CDR1 reads GTSNPN; CDR2 reads SVGIG (reference sequence). CDR3 length equals 13 residues. Between the trimmed V and J ends, which lost 3 bases and 5 bases, there was a span of 11 bases. The CDR3 bases are TGTGCCTGGAGCGCAGGGACAAGAAACACCATATATTTT. It encodes CAWSAGTRNTIYF.

V usage is TRBV5-4 and J usage is TRBJ2-1; 12 positions match TRBD2. Germline CDR1 and CDR2: SGHNT and YYREEE (reference sequence). V lost 3 bases, J lost 7 bases, and 8 bases stayed unmatched. CDR3 length: 16 amino acids. CDR3 nucleotides: TGTGCCAGCAGCTCGAGGCCGGGACTAGCGGGTAATGAGCAGTTCTTC. Translation: CASSSRPGLAGNEQFF.

The chain uses TRBV7-9 and TRBJ2-7; D remains ambiguous. The CDR3 contains 15 residues. Trimming took 2 bases from V and 7 from J, leaving 18 bases between them. Germline assignment: CDR1 SEHNR and CDR2 FQNEAQ (reference sequence). CDR3 in DNA: TGTGCCAGCAGCTTAATAGAGGTCCCCCCGCGGGAGCAGTACTTC. Residues: CASSLIEVPPREQYF.